These T cell receptor beta chains were read from a single sample in a study of response to subunit inactivated influenza vaccine. Each CDR3 protein gets one entry after TCRdb re-called the RT-PCR reads with MiXCR. The sample records some 600,000 distinct CDR3 sequences, 14% being singletons. The source material was PBMCs from blood, sampled around 15 days before vaccination. Every receptor here comes from a man between 50 and 59 years old who received an inactivated influenza vaccine. CDR3s include the opening cysteine and the closing phenylalanine or tryptophan. The order of the fields is clone size, J gene, D gene, V gene, CDR3 DNA, CDR3 protein. D genes are given only for firm matches. Size is stated for part of the rows, as once, few or many counts, or as a class when the clone is expanded.

>few|TRBJ2-5|NA|TRBV5-5
TGTGCCAGCAGCCCGTTACCCCCCCAAGAGACCCAGTACTTC
CASSPLPPQETQYF
>few|TRBJ1-1|TRBD1|TRBV28
TGTGCCAGCACCCACGGGGACAGGGCGAACACTGAAGCTTTCTTT
CASTHGDRANTEAFF
>NA|TRBJ1-6|NA|TRBV6-1
TGTGCCAGCAGTCCGACAGTGATGAATTCACCCCTCCACTTT
CASSPTVMNSPLHF
>NA|TRBJ2-1|TRBD2|TRBV11-2
TGTGCCAGCAGCTTAGAAGGACTAGCGGGGGCAACCTACAATGAGCAGTTCTTC
CASSLEGLAGATYNEQFF
>few|TRBJ2-3|TRBD2|TRBV7-2
TGTGCCAGCAGCCTAGGGAGGGCGCAGTATTTT
CASSLGRAQYF
>NA|TRBJ2-1|TRBD1|TRBV29-1
TGCAGCGTTGAGAAGGGACAGGGGGCAAACAATGAGCAGTTCTTC
CSVEKGQGANNEQFF
>NA|TRBJ1-2|NA|TRBV12-3/TRBV12-4
TGTGCCAGCAGTTTTTCGTCTACAGGTTCCGGCTACACCTTC
CASSFSSTGSGYTF
>NA|TRBJ1-1|NA|TRBV7-2
TGTGCCAGCAGCCTAACACCGGGACGAGGCACTGAAGCTTTCTTT
CASSLTPGRGTEAFF
>few|TRBJ2-1|TRBD2|TRBV6-6
TGTGCCAGCAGCCTTCAGCGGGAGGGGGAGCAGTTCTTC
CASSLQREGEQFF
>NA|TRBJ2-7|NA|TRBV5-1
TGCGCCAGCAGCTCTATGGGTATCGACGAGCAGTACTTC
CASSSMGIDEQYF
>many|TRBJ1-2|NA|TRBV6-2/TRBV6-3
TGTGCCAGCACCCCGGACGGTTCCTATGGCTACACCTTC
CASTPDGSYGYTF
>NA|TRBJ2-3|TRBD2|TRBV2
TGTGCCAGTGAGCGGGAGAGGGGCCCAGATACGCAGTATTTT
CASERERGPDTQYF
>few|TRBJ1-2|NA|TRBV6-1
TGTGCCAGCAGCAAGACAGGCTATGGCTACACCTTC
CASSKTGYGYTF
>few|TRBJ2-7|TRBD1|TRBV29-1
TGCAGCGTTACCAGACAGGGGAACTTCTACGAGCAGTACTTC
CSVTRQGNFYEQYF
>NA|TRBJ2-5|TRBD2|TRBV7-8
TGTGCCAGCAGCCCCCATCTAGCGGGGCCGGGGGAGACCCAGTACTTC
CASSPHLAGPGETQYF
>NA|TRBJ2-4|TRBD1|TRBV5-5
TGTGCCAGCAGCTTGATCGGGGGGACAGGGAAGGACATTCAGTACTTC
CASSLIGGTGKDIQYF
>NA|TRBJ1-5|TRBD1|TRBV5-5
TGTGCCAGCAGCCCCGGGACAGCGAACAATCAGCCCCAGCATTTT
CASSPGTANNQPQHF